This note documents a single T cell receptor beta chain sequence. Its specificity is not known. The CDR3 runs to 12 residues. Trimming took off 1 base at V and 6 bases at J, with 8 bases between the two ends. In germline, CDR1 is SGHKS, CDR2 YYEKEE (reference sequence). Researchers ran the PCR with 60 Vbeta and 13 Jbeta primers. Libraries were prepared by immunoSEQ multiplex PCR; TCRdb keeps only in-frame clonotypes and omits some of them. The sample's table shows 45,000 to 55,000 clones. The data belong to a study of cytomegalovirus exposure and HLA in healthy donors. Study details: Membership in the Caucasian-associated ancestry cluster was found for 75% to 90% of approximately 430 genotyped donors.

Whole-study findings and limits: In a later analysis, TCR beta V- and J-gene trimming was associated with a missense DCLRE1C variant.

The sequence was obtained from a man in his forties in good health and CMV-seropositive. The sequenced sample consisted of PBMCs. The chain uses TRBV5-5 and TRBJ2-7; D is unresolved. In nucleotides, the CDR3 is TGTGCCAGCAGCTTGTCAGTATCCGAGCAGTACTTC. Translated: CASSLSVSEQYF.